Shown below are 20 T cell receptor beta chains from a single sample sequenced in a study of cytomegalovirus exposure and HLA in healthy donors. Primers: 60 Vbeta forward and 13 Jbeta reverse. Measured with immunoSEQ multiplex PCR; TCRdb has only the in-frame clones, and not every one. The table has nearly 110,000 clones, roughly 80% seen once; the top ten hold roughly 2.5%. Sequenced sample: PBMCs. These receptors all stem from a man aged 35 to 55 in good health and CMV-seronegative.

The V call is TRBV15, the J call TRBJ2-5, with 11 bases lining up with TRBD2. Trimming took 3 bases from V and 5 from J; bases not matched to a gene: 8. The CDR3 covers 16 residues. Germline assignment: CDR1 LNHNV and CDR2 YYDKDF (reference sequence). CDR3 loop: CATSSLAGGMGETQYF. For the CDR3, the DNA is TGTGCCACCAGCAGCCTAGCGGGGGGAATGGGGGAGACCCAGTACTTC.

This clone occurred once. The V and J genes are TRBV9 and TRBJ2-2, with TRBD2 matching 8 bases. Germline V CDR1 and CDR2: SGDLS, YYNGEE. This CDR3 comprises 15 residues. Germline trimming cut 0 bases from V and 2 bases from J; bases unmatched to any gene: 0. The CDR3 DNA is TGTGCCAGCAGCGTAGTAGCGGGAAACACCGGGGAGCTGTTTTTT. The encoded protein is CASSVVAGNTGELFF.

Details on this clone: Different DNA sequences within this sample yield the same CDR3. The chain combines TRBV21-1 with TRBJ2-7; no DNA check was done on the table's D call, TRBD1. TRBV21-1 is assigned pseudogene status. The CDR3 totals 17 residues. Here the CDR3 reads CASSKGAIQGASYEQYF. CDR3 nucleotide sequence: TGTGCCAGCAGCAAAGGGGCGATTCAGGGCGCCTCCTACGAGCAGTACTTC.

Comments on this clone: Other DNA sequences in the sample encode the same CDR3. The J gene is TRBJ1-4, the V gene TRBV5-1; the match to TRBD1 covers 7 bases. The length of the CDR3 is 15 residues. CDR1 and CDR2 (germline): SGHRS, YFSETQ. Trimming removed 4 bases from V and 2 bases from J; junction bases left unmatched: 5. The CDR3 sequence: CASSLLQGTNEKLFF. The CDR3 DNA reads as TGCGCCAGCAGCCTTCTACAGGGGACTAATGAAAAACTGTTTTTT.

This rearrangement joins TRBV4-1 to TRBJ2-1, with D tentatively TRBD2 (5 bases). The CDR3 extends over 14 amino acids. Germline V gives CDR1 MGHRA, CDR2 YSYEKL. V was pared by 0 bases and J by 6 bases, with 9 bases between. The CDR3 region has the DNA TGCGCCAGCAGCCAAGATATCACTAGCAATGAGCAGTTCTTC. It codes for CASSQDITSNEQFF.

This clone rates as medium-sized. This chain joins TRBV6-5 and TRBJ1-6; 9 positions match TRBD1. Per the germline V gene, CDR1 is MNHEY and CDR2 is SVGAGI. The CDR3 runs to 16 residues. The V and J ends lost 4 bases and 12 bases, in that order; junction bases with no gene match: 13. As DNA, the CDR3 is TGTGCCAGCAGTTCATGGACAGGGGCGTACCTGGGACCCCTCCACTTT. Translating it yields CASSSWTGAYLGPLHF.

The rearrangement links TRBV5-4 to TRBJ2-1; TRBD2 aligns across 10 bases. Trimming cost V 0 bases and J 5 bases; bases outside gene matches: 5. The CDR3 length is 16 residues. CDR1 is SGHNT and CDR2 is YYREEE in the germline V gene (reference sequence). In DNA form, the CDR3 reads TGTGCCAGCAGCTTGGCCAGAAGCGGGGGGGACAATGAGCAGTTCTTC. The encoded protein is CASSLARSGGDNEQFF.

The chain combines TRBV9 with TRBJ2-3; perhaps TRBD2 as D (6 bases). The germline V and J ends were trimmed by 3 bases and 2 bases, with 13 bases remaining between them. The germline V gene encodes CDR1 SGDLS and CDR2 YYNGEE. This CDR3 has 15 residues. CDR3 DNA: TGTGCCAGCAGCGAACTAACGGGACTCACAGATACGCAGTATTTT. Translating it yields CASSELTGLTDTQYF.

The chain recombines TRBV27 with TRBJ1-2, with 7 nucleotides matching TRBD1. This CDR3 has 13 residues. V shed 5 bases, J shed 3 bases, and the junction held 3 bases outside the gene matches. Germline values: CDR1 MNHEY, CDR2 SMNVEV (reference sequence). CDR3 protein: CASSGTGDYGYTF. The CDR3 DNA reads as TGTGCCAGCAGTGGCACAGGGGACTATGGCTACACCTTC.

Only one count was recorded for this clone. This rearrangement joins TRBV6-6 to TRBJ1-3; D remains unclear. Germline-derived CDR1 and CDR2 are MNHNY and SVGAGI (reference sequence). V lost 11 bases to trimming and J lost 1 base, with 12 bases between them. The CDR3 runs to 13 residues. CDR3 nucleotide sequence: TGTGCCTCCCAGTCTCCGTCTGGAAACACCATATATTTT. It encodes CASQSPSGNTIYF.

This clone has more than one count but fewer than ten. This chain connects TRBV11-2 to TRBJ2-5, with TRBD2 matching 10 bases. This CDR3 is 17 amino acids long. From germline, CDR1 is SGHAT and CDR2 FQNNGV. J lost 5 bases, V lost 6 bases, and 15 bases had no gene match. CDR3 DNA: TGTGCCAGCAGTCAAGGGGTCCTAGCGGGGGTAAGGGAGACCCAGTACTTC. Amino acid sequence: CASSQGVLAGVRETQYF.

This clone was seen only once. The genes are TRBV7-8 and TRBJ2-7; D gene uncertain. V shed 4 bases and J shed 6 bases, with 7 bases lying between them. Germline-derived CDR1 and CDR2 are SGHVS and FQNEAQ. This CDR3 comprises 11 residues. Here the CDR3 DNA reads TGTGCCAGCAGCTCCAGGTCCGAGCAGTACTTC. It is translated as CASSSRSEQYF.

This clone was observed a few times. The chain has TRBV4-2 and TRBJ2-1; D perhaps matches TRBD2 (5 bases). V lost 4 bases, J lost 9 bases, and 22 bases lay in between. This CDR3 has 16 amino acids. Germline-derived CDR1 and CDR2 are LGHNA and YNFKEQ. This CDR3 is CASSLSLAAGFGEQFF. The CDR3 DNA is TGTGCCAGCAGCCTGTCTCTAGCTGCCGGCTTCGGTGAGCAGTTCTTC.

The chain couples TRBV6-5 to TRBJ1-5, with 11 bases aligning to TRBD1. Germline trimming cut 6 bases from V and 6 bases from J; bases unmatched to any gene: 7. The CDR3 covers 15 residues. Germline V gives CDR1 MNHEY, CDR2 SVGAGI. CDR3 bases: TGTGCCAGCAGCCGGACAGGGGGCGCGTTTCAGCCCCAGCATTTT. Residues: CASSRTGGAFQPQHF.

The table lists this clone with a count of one. The J gene is TRBJ2-2, the V gene TRBV9, with TRBD2 matching over 8 bases. The CDR3 loop spans 16 amino acids. Germline V gene lookup returns CDR1 SGDLS and CDR2 YYNGEE. With 4 bases clipped from V and 3 bases from J, the junction kept 8 bases outside the gene matches. CDR3 sequence: CASSPSGGGHTGELFF. CDR3 bases: TGTGCCAGCAGCCCCTCCGGGGGGGGGCACACCGGGGAGCTGTTTTTT.

The V and J genes are TRBV6-5 and TRBJ2-5; no definite D call. The J call may not be correct, given that the DNA end is closer to TRBJ2-7. This CDR3 comprises 13 residues. In germline, CDR1 is MNHEY, CDR2 SVGAGI. Here the CDR3 reads CATLTWSSYEQYF. DNA of the CDR3: TGTGCCACACTAACTTGGAGCTCCTACGAGCAGTACTTC.

The chain employs TRBV6-5 and TRBJ1-1; no definite D call. Trimming removed 5 bases at V and 1 base at J, with 14 bases between. Germline V CDR1 and CDR2: MNHEY, SVGAGI. The CDR3 is 15 amino acids. This CDR3 reads CASSAGSNRNTEAFF. CDR3 bases: TGTGCCAGCAGTGCCGGGTCCAATCGGAACACTGAAGCTTTCTTT.

The rearrangement joins TRBV10-1 to TRBJ2-1; unclear D gene. Germline V gene lookup returns CDR1 WNHNN and CDR2 SYGVQD (reference sequence). The CDR3 extends over 15 amino acids. The ends were cut back, 0 bases at V and 8 bases at J, with 14 bases in the middle. The CDR3 DNA is TGCGCCAGCAGTGAGTCTCCGGCTACCCAGGATGAGCAGTTCTTC. It yields the protein CASSESPATQDEQFF.

J is TRBJ1-2 and V is TRBV4-2; 7 bases are shared with TRBD1. The ends lost 0 bases at V and 7 bases at J; junction bases unmatched: 11. The CDR3 has 16 residues. Germline assignment: CDR1 LGHNA and CDR2 YNFKEQ. The CDR3 loop reads CASSQDRGDRVSGYTF. CDR3 in DNA: TGTGCCAGCAGCCAAGATCGGGGAGACAGGGTCTCTGGCTACACCTTC.

By sample fraction, this clone is medium-sized. This rearrangement joins TRBV6-1 to TRBJ1-4, with a possible D match to TRBD1 (5 bases). Looked up from germline, CDR1 is MNHNS and CDR2 is SASEGT. This CDR3 comprises 15 residues. V shed 1 base and J shed 7 bases, with 13 bases lying between them. CDR3 sequence: CASSEDAGGLEKLFF. CDR3 DNA sequence: TGTGCCAGCAGTGAAGATGCGGGGGGACTTGAAAAACTGTTTTTT.